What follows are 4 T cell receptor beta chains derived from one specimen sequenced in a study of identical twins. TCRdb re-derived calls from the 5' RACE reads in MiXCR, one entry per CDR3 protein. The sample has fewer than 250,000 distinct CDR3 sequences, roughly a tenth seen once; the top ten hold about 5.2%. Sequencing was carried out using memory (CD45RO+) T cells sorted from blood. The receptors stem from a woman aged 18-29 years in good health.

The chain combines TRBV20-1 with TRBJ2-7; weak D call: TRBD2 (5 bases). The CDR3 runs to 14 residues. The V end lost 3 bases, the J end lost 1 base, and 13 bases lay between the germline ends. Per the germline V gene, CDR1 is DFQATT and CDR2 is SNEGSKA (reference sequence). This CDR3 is CSASRPGISYEQYF. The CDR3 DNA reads TGCAGTGCTAGCCGCCCCGGGATATCCTACGAGCAGTACTTC.

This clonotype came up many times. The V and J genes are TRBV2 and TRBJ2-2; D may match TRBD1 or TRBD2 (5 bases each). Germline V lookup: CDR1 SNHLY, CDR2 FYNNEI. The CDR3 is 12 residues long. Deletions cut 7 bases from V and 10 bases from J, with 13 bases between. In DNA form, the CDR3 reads TGTGCCAGCAATGCCAGAGGGGAGGAGCTGTTTTTT. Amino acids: CASNARGEELFF.

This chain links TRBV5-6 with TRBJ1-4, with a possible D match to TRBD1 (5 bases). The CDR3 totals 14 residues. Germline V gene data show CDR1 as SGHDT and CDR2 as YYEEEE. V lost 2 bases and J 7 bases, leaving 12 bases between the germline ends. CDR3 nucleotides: TGTGCCAGCAGCTTCGGGACGTCTCTTGAAAAACTGTTTTTT. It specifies CASSFGTSLEKLFF.

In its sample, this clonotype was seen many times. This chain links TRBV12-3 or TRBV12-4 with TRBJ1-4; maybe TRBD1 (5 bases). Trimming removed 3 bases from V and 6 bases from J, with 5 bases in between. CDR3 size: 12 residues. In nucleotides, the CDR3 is TGTGCCAGCAGTTTCAGGGATGAAAAACTGTTTTTT. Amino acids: CASSFRDEKLFF.